This T cell receptor (beta chain) derives from a study of identical twins. Findings and caveats of the study: Weaker excess twin sharing was seen among beta out-of-frame sequences. Zero-insertion analyses might be partly confounded by invariant T cells like MAIT and iNKT.

TCRdb called the 5' RACE reads again in MiXCR, with one record for every CDR3 protein. The sample shows hundreds of thousands of distinct CDR3 sequences, 6% to 8.5% of them seen only once. Each donor (without exception) was a healthy Caucasian. This clonotype appeared many times. The antigen remains undetermined. The CDR3 extends over 13 amino acids. V gave up 1 base and J gave up 4 bases, with 7 bases separating them. The data were also submitted as part of a second study, on yellow fever vaccine responses in identical twins. That publication notes: Twin vaccine T cell responses reportedly seemed partly convergent, partly personalized.

The specimen sequenced was CD8+ T cells sorted from blood. The chain has TRBV12-3 or TRBV12-4 and TRBJ1-1; D is unresolved. The origin of this receptor is a woman between 18 and 29 years old in good health. Written as DNA, the CDR3 is TGTGCCAGCAGTTTAGAATGGGGCACTGAAGCTTTCTTT. It encodes CASSLEWGTEAFF.